This T cell receptor beta chain was recorded in a study of response to subunit inactivated influenza vaccine. Whole-study results and caveats: Authors suggested each seasonal influenza vaccination recruits few new T cells.

One entry per CDR3 protein results from TCRdb running MiXCR on the RT-PCR reads. The table lists fewer than 600,000 distinct CDR3 sequences, more than 7% of them singletons. CDR3 length equals 11 residues. V was clipped by 6 bases and J by 7 bases, with 6 bases between them. This clonotype turned up a few times. The target antigen is unknown. The receptor comes from a man aged 50-75 years who received an inactivated influenza vaccine. The chain joins TRBV12-3 or TRBV12-4 to TRBJ1-4; possibly TRBD1 for D (5 bases). This sample comprised PBMCs from blood, obtained roughly 24 months after vaccination. CDR3 amino acids: CASRQGEKLFF. The CDR3 bases are TGTGCCAGCAGGCAGGGTGAAAAACTGTTTTTT.